The clone carrying this T cell receptor beta chain was seen more than once but under ten times. Its antigen is undetermined. TCRdb re-called the reads with MiXCR, one entry per CDR3 protein. The sample includes more than 650,000 distinct CDR3 sequences, less than 40% of them seen just once. The data belong to a study of T cell repertoires in cytomegalovirus infection. Turning to the study itself: Evidence of both CMV infection and a matching HLA type came from public TCR beta signatures.

Study results and caveats: Dominant in the ex vivo response were TCR beta clonotypes restricted by HLA-C and specific for CMV.

Sequencing used PBMCs. The clonotype was recovered from a human donor in good health (CMV status not recorded). Some clones in this sample may be carry-over from other donors' samples.

This chain's CDR3 is CASSFALEAFF. DNA for the CDR3: TGTGCCAGCAGTTTCGCCTTGGAAGCTTTCTTT. The chain employs TRBV12-3 or TRBV12-4 and TRBJ1-1; D not certain. This CDR3 is built from 11 residues. The germline V and J ends were trimmed by 3 bases and 8 bases, with 7 bases remaining between them.